This TCR beta chain was captured in a study of Ad26.COV2.S vaccination and SARS-CoV-2 variants. The CDR3 extends over 16 amino acids. CDR1 and CDR2 (germline): SGHVS, FQNEAQ. V lost 1 base and J lost 6; bases outside the gene matches: 5. Treatment of the sample: 15 to 20 received Ad26.COV2.S at low or high dose, single or two shots; 5 received placebo; per-sample allocation not given. Sampling was performed 63 days after the first vaccine or placebo injection. Within Boston, the person who donated was an adult of 18-55 years. An Ad26 vector that expressed Wuhan-strain SARS-CoV-2 spike constituted the vaccine. Measured with immunoSEQ multiplex PCR; TCRdb has only the in-frame clones, and not every one. The sample records under 600,000 clones, about nine tenths being singletons.

The sequences come from peripheral blood, collected in a trial of Ad26.COV2.S vaccine versus placebo. This receptor was obtained from a person aged 18-60 years who received the Ad26.COV2.S COVID-19 vaccine or a placebo. V is TRBV7-8 and J is TRBJ2-1, with 11 nucleotides matching TRBD2. The CDR3, as DNA: TGTGCCAGCAGCTTAGTACTAGCGGGAGCCCTCAATGAGCAGTTCTTC. Residues: CASSLVLAGALNEQFF.